Detailed here is one T cell receptor beta chain. Repertoires were generated with immunoSEQ multiplex PCR, while TCRdb's copy carries only in-frame clones and drops some. The sample has under 40,000 clones; roughly 80% are singletons. The CDR3 spans 12 residues. From germline, CDR1 is MNHEY and CDR2 SVGAGI. Trimming left V 4 bases short and J 6 bases short, with 10 bases between. The sample comes from a study of OX40 agonist ivuxolimab in advanced cancers. The receptor was derived from an adult with an advanced solid tumor such as melanoma, head and neck, liver or kidney cancer. This rearrangement joins TRBV6-5 to TRBJ2-7, with D possibly matching TRBD1 (5 bases). The sample was CD4+ or CD8+ T cells sorted from blood, taken in a trial of the OX40 agonist ivuxolimab. The CDR3 is CASSSTAFEQYF. The CDR3 bases are TGTGCCAGCAGTTCGACAGCGTTCGAGCAGTACTTC.